This T cell receptor beta chain is from a study of T cells in Graves' hyperthyroidism and ophthalmopathy. Based on clinical symptoms, serum thyroxine and TRAb, thyroid ultrasound and orbital computed tomography, diagnoses were reached. RNA transcripts yielded amplified TCR beta CDR3 regions. HTBI primers were employed in a first-round RT-PCR of the TCR CDR3. TCRdb recomputed calls from the multiplex PCR reads with MiXCR, one row per CDR3 protein. The sample shows a few hundred thousand distinct CDR3 sequences, about 15% of them seen only once. This clonotype has more than one count but fewer than ten. What it binds is not known. Trimming stripped 0 bases from V and 5 bases from J, with 13 bases between. The germline V gene encodes CDR1 LGHDT and CDR2 YNNKEL (reference sequence). There are 16 residues in the CDR3. Findings and caveats of the study: Patients with ophthalmopathy were separated from those with stable hyperthyroidism by a 13 V-J model.

The chain has TRBV3-1 and TRBJ1-4, with D unresolved. The sample was blood. This receptor was obtained from a woman aged 40-49 years with Graves' hyperthyroidism. The CDR3 is CASSQDPFGENEKLFF. The CDR3 nucleotides are TGTGCCAGCAGCCAAGATCCTTTCGGAGAGAATGAAAAACTGTTTTTT.